This T cell receptor beta chain was documented in a study of CD8 T cells in ankylosing spondylitis. General study results and limits: In ankylosing spondylitis blood, a motif of roughly eight highly homologous TCR beta variants appeared characteristic. Reportedly, matched ankylosing spondylitis synovial fluid was significantly enriched for disease-linked clones. Peripheral blood held disease-linked clones only at relatively low frequency, and these were CD8+. Earlier work had already found some motif variants in reactive arthritis synovial fluid and blood.

On this clonotype itself: The target antigen is unknown. This may stem from a read error, because a much larger clone lies one nucleotide away.

V lost 2 bases, J lost 12 bases, and 7 bases stayed unmatched. The CDR3 covers 13 residues. Germline V lookup: CDR1 SEHNR, CDR2 FQNEAQ (reference sequence). TCRdb recomputed calls from the 5' RACE reads with MiXCR, one row per CDR3 protein. This table holds approximately 190,000 distinct CDR3 sequences, 10% to 15% found once. This TCR came from a female donor with ankylosing spondylitis or in good health (not recorded which). The specimen was blood, either unsorted or a sorted T cell fraction (not recorded which). The V call is TRBV7-9, the J call TRBJ2-1; TRBD2 matches 7 bases. CDR3 bases: TGTGCCAGCAGCTTAAGGGGAGGGCGTGTGCAGTTCTTC. Translation: CASSLRGGRVQFF.